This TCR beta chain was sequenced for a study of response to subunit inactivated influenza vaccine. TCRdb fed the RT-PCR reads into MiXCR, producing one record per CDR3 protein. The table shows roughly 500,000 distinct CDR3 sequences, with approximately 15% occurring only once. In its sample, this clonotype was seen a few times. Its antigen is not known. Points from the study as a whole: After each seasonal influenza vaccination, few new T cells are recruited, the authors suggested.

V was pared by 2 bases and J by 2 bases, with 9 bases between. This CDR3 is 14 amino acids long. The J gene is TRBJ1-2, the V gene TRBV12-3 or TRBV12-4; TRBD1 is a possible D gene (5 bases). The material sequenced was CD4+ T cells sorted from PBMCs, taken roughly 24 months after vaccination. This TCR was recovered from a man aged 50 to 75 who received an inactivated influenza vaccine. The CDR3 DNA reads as TGTGCCAGCAGTTTATCAGGGACCAACTATGGCTACACCTTC. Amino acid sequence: CASSLSGTNYGYTF.